This T cell receptor (beta chain) was profiled in a study of T cell clonotyping in hematopoietic cell transplantation. Findings and caveats of the study: At the given depth, recipient repertoires were over 97% de novo clonotypes. Cells were unsorted, so CD4 and CD8 contributions were not separated.

Repertoires were generated with immunoSEQ multiplex PCR, while TCRdb's copy carries only in-frame clones and drops some. The repertoire consists of more than 5,500 clones, with roughly nine tenths occurring once and the leading ten covering roughly 15%. Of note for this clone: Its target is unknown.

Germline values: CDR1 MNHEY, CDR2 SVGAGI. The length of the CDR3 is 13 residues. The ends were cut back, 4 bases at V and 8 bases at J, with 14 bases in the middle. Blood collection times were about day -28 and days 30, 100, 180 posttransplant. V gene TRBV6-5 combines with J gene TRBJ1-1; D remains unclear. The sequencing here drew on peripheral blood mononuclear cells, taken 180 days after allogeneic stem cell transplant. The clonotype originates from a female patient aged 50-59 years who had an allogeneic stem cell transplant from an unrelated donor, so the T cells may come from the graft donor. Some clones in this sample may be carry-over from other donors' samples. The CDR3 nucleotides read TGTGCCAGCAGTTCTGGAAGGTCGGGGGAAGCTTTCTTT. Encoded protein: CASSSGRSGEAFF.